This T cell receptor beta chain was sequenced during a study of a mutant IDH1 vaccine in newly diagnosed glioma. Across the study: The initiation of vaccination occurred 4-6 weeks after radiotherapy alone, or with temozolomide cycles. Treated patients, approximately 60% male and roughly 40% female, averaged approximately 40 years of age. Whole-study results and caveats: Of the patients, 80% to 95% had vaccine-induced immune responses.

As for time point: week 11, during vaccination. In the vaccine, a single dose held 300 ug of the mutant IDH1 20-mer peptide, along with topical imiquimod. V was cut by 3 bases and J by 2 bases, with 14 bases left in between. CDR1 is ENHRY, CDR2 SYGVKD, per germline. CDR3 length: 15 residues. As concerns this clone: Its antigen is unknown.

Produced via immunoSEQ multiplex PCR; TCRdb's table is partial and in-frame only. The sample shows 55,000 or so clones, 91% of them seen only once. Sequencing was performed on PBMCs, taken from a glioma patient whose treatment included an IDH1 peptide vaccine. This clonotype originated in a man aged 50-59 years with glioma. The genes are TRBV10-3 and TRBJ2-7, with D perhaps being TRBD1 or TRBD2 (5 bases each). Written as DNA, the CDR3 is TGTGCCATCAGTGACGAGGCAGGGAGCCCCTACGAGCAGTACTTC. This encodes CAISDEAGSPYEQYF.